This T cell receptor (beta chain) was documented in a study of blood T cell repertoires in COVID-19. Some clones are missing from TCRdb's copy, which holds only in-frame ones; the method was immunoSEQ multiplex PCR. This sample has approximately 18,000 clones, with about 81% found just once. The TCR comes from a man in his sixties with acute or convalescent COVID-19. Sequencing input: peripheral blood.

Here the CDR3 reads CASSQTMRGSTDTQYF. DNA for the CDR3: TGTGCCAGCTCCCAGACTATGCGGGGGAGCACAGATACGCAGTATTTT. The genes are TRBV18 and TRBJ2-3, with TRBD2 matching over 7 bases. V lost 6 bases, J lost 0 bases, and 9 bases stayed unmatched. This CDR3 is built from 16 residues. Germline V gives CDR1 KGHSH, CDR2 LQKENI.